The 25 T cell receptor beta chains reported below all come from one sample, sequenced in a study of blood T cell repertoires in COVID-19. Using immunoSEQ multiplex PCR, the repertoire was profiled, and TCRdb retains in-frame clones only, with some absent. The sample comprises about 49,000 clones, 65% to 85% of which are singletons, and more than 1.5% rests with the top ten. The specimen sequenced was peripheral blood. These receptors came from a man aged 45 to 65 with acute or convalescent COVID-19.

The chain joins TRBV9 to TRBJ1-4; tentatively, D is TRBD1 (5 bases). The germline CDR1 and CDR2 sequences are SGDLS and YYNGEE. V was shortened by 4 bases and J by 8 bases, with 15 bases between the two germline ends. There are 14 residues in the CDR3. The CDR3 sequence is CASSSRVSPEKLFF. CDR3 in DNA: TGTGCCAGCAGCTCCAGGGTCTCCCCCGAAAAACTGTTTTTT.

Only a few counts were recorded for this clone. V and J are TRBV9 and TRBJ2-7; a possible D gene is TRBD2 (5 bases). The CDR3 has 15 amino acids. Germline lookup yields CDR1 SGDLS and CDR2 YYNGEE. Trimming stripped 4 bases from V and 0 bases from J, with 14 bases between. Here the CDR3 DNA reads TGTGCCAGCAGCCCAAGCGGTCCCAGCTCCTACGAGCAGTACTTC. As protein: CASSPSGPSSYEQYF.

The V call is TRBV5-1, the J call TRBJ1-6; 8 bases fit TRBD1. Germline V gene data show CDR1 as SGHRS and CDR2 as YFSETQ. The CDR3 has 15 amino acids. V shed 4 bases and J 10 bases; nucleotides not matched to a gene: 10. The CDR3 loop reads CASSDDRTGHSPLHF. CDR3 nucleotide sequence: TGCGCCAGCAGCGACGACCGGACAGGGCACTCACCCCTCCACTTT.

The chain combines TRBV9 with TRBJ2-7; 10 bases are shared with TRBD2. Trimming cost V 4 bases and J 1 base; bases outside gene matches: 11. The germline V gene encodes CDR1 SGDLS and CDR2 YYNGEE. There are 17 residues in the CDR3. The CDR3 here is CASSRAGGASGSYEQYF. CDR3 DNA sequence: TGTGCCAGCAGCCGAGCGGGGGGGGCTAGCGGTTCCTACGAGCAGTACTTC.

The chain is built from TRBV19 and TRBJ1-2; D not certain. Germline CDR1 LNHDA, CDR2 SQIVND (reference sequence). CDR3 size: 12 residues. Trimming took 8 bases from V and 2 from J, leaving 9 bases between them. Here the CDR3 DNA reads TGTGCCAGTTTGACATCCAACTATGGCTACACCTTC. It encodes CASLTSNYGYTF. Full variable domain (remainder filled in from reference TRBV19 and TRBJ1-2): DGGITQSPKYLFRKEGQNVTLSCEQNLNHDAMYWYRQDPGQGLRLIYYSQIVNDFQKGDIAEGYSVSREKKESFPLTVTSAQKNPTAFYLCASLTSNYGYTFGSGTRLTVV.

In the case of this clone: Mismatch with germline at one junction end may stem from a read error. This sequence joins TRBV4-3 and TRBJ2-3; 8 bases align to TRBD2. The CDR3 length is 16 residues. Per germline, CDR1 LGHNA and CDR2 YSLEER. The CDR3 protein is CASSQISGSSTDMQYF. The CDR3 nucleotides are TGCGCCAGCAGCCAGATCAGCGGGAGTAGCACAGATATGCAGTATTTT.

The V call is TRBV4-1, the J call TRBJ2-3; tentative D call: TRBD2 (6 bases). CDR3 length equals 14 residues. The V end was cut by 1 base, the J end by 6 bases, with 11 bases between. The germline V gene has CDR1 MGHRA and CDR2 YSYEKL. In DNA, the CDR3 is TGCGCCAGCAGCCAAGCGGAGGGCCTTGATACGCAGTATTTT. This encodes CASSQAEGLDTQYF.

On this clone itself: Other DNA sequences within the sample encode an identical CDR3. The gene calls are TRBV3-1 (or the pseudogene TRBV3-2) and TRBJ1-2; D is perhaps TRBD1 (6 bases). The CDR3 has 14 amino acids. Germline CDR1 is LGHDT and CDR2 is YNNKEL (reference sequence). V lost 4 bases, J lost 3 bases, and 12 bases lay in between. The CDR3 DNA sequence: TGTGCCAGCAGCCCGAGGGGGGGGTACTATGGCTACACCTTC. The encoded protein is CASSPRGGYYGYTF.

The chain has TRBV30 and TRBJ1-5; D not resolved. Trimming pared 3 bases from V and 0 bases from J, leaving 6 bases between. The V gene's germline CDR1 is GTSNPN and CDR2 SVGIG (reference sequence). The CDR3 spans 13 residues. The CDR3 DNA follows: TGTGCCTGGAGCGAGGGTAGCAATCAGCCCCAGCATTTT. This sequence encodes CAWSEGSNQPQHF.

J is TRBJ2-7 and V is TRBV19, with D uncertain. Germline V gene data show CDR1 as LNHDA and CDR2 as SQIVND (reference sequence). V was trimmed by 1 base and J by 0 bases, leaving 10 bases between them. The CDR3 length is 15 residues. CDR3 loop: CASSIVPGSSYEQYF. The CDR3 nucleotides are TGTGCCAGTAGTATAGTTCCAGGAAGCTCCTACGAGCAGTACTTC. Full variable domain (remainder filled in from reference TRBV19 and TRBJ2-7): DGGITQSPKYLFRKEGQNVTLSCEQNLNHDAMYWYRQDPGQGLRLIYYSQIVNDFQKGDIAEGYSVSREKKESFPLTVTSAQKNPTAFYLCASSIVPGSSYEQYFGPGTRLTVT.

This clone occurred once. The chain's CDR3 is CSGRLAGALGNEQFF. As DNA, the CDR3 is TGCAGCGGCCGACTAGCGGGAGCTCTAGGGAATGAGCAGTTCTTC. The chain combines TRBV29-1 with TRBJ2-1, with 12 bases lining up with TRBD2. The ends lost 7 bases at V and 7 bases at J; junction bases unmatched: 11. This CDR3 is built from 15 residues. Looked up from germline, CDR1 is SQVTM and CDR2 is ANQGSEA.

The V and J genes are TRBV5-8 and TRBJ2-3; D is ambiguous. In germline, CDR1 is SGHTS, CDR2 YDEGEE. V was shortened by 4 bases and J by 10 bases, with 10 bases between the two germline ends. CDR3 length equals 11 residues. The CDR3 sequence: CASSATGPQYF. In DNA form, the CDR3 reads TGTGCCAGCAGCGCAACTGGTCCGCAGTATTTT.

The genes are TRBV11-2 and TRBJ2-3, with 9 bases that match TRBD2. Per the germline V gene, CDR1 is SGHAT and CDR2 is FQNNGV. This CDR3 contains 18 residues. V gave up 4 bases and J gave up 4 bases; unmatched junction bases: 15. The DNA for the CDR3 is TGTGCCAGCAGCTCCCGTTGGGGGGGCGGGAGGGCGGCAGATACGCAGTATTTT. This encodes CASSSRWGGGRAADTQYF. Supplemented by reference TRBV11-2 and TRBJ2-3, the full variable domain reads EAGVAQSPRYKIIEKRQSVAFWCNPISGHATLYWYQQILGQGPKLLIQFQNNGVVDDSQLPKDRFSAERLKGVDSTLKIQPAKLEDSAVYLCASSSRWGGGRAADTQYFGPGTRLTVL.

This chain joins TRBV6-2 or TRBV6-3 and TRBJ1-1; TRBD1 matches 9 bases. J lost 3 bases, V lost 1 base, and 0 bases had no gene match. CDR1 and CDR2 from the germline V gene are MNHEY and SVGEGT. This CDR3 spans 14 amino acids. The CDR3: CASSYWDRDTEAFF. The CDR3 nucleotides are TGTGCCAGCAGTTACTGGGACAGGGACACTGAAGCTTTCTTT.

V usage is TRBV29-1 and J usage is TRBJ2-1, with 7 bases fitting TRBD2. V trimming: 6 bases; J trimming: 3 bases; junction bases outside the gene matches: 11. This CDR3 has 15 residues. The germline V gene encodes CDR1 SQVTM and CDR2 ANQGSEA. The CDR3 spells CSVVGGLAVYNEQFF. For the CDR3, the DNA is TGCAGCGTCGTAGGAGGGCTAGCGGTCTACAATGAGCAGTTCTTC.

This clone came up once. DNA of the CDR3: TGCGCCAGCAGTGAGTTAGGTACAGGGGGCGACGAGCAGTACTTC. Amino acid sequence: CASSELGTGGDEQYF. The V gene is TRBV10-2, the J gene TRBJ2-7; 9 positions match TRBD1. Germline V gene lookup returns CDR1 WSHSY and CDR2 SAAADI. V lost 1 base and J lost 5; bases outside the gene matches: 6. The CDR3 is made up of 15 amino acids.

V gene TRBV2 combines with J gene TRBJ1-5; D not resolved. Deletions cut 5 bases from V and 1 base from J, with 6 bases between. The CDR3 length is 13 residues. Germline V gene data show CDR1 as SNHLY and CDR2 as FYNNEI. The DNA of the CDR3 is TGTGCCAGCAGTACAGCAAGCAATCAGCCCCAGCATTTT. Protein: CASSTASNQPQHF.

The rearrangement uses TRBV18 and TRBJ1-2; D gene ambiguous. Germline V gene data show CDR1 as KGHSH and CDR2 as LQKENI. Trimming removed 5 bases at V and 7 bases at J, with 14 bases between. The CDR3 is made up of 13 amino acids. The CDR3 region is CASSATVPGGYTF. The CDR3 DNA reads TGTGCCAGCTCAGCCACAGTGCCCGGTGGCTACACCTTC.

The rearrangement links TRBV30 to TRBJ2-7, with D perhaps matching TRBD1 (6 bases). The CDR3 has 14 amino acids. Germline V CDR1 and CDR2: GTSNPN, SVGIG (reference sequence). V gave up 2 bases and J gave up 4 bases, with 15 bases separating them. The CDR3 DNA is TGTGCCTGGAGTTGGTGGGACACTTCGTACGAGCAGTACTTC. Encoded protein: CAWSWWDTSYEQYF. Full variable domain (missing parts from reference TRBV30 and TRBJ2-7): SQTIHQWPATLVQPVGSPLSLECTVEGTSNPNLYWYRQAAGRGLQLLFYSVGIGQISSEVPQNLSASRPQDRQFILSSKKLLLSDSGFYLCAWSWWDTSYEQYFGPGTRLTVT.

CDR3 bases: TGTGCCAGCAGCCCGGCCGGGACAAGATACGAGCAGTACTTC. Its protein is CASSPAGTRYEQYF. The chain has TRBV7-2 and TRBJ2-7, with a weak D call TRBD1 (6 bases). Germline loops: CDR1 SGHTA, CDR2 FQGNSA. Trimming shortened V by 5 bases and J by 4 bases, and 15 bases separated the two germline ends. The CDR3 spans 14 residues.

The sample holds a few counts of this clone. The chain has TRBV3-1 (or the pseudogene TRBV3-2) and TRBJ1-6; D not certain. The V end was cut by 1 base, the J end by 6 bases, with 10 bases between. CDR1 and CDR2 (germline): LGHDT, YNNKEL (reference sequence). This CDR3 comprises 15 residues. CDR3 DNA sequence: TGTGCCAGCAGCCAAGGCGCCTACCTTAATTCACCCCTCCACTTT. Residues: CASSQGAYLNSPLHF.

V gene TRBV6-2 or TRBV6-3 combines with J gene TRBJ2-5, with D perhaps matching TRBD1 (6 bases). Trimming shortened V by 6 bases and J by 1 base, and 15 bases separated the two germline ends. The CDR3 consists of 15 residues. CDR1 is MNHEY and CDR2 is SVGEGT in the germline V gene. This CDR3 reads CASSHLQGFQETQYF. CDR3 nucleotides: TGTGCCAGCAGCCACCTCCAGGGGTTCCAAGAGACCCAGTACTTC.

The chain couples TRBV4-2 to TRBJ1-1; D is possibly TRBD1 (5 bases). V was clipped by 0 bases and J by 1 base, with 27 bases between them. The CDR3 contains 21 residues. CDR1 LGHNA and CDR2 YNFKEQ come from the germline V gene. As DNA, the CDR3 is TGTGCCAGCAGCCAAGATCCCTCCAGATCAGGGCCTCCAAATCCGAACACTGAAGCTTTCTTT. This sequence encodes CASSQDPSRSGPPNPNTEAFF.

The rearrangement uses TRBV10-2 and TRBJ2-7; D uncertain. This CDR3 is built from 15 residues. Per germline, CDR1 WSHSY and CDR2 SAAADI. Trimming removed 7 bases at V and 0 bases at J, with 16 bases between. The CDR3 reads CASKERLLGSYEQYF. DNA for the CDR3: TGCGCCAGCAAAGAGCGTCTCCTTGGCTCCTACGAGCAGTACTTC.

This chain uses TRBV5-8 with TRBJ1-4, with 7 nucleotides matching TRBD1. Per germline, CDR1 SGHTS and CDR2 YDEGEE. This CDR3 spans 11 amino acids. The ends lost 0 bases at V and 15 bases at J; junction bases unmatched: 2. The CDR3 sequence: CASSLDRGLFF. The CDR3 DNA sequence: TGTGCCAGCAGCTTGGACAGGGGATTGTTTTTT.